The rows below give T cell receptor beta chains drawn from one sample of a study of blood T cell repertoires in COVID-19. The table came from immunoSEQ multiplex PCR; TCRdb's copy has only in-frame clones and leaves some out. The sample shows 55,000 to 70,000 clones, 80% to 90% of them seen only once. The sequenced sample consisted of peripheral blood. All receptors derive from a man in his 60s with acute or convalescent COVID-19. Both conserved end residues are part of each CDR3. D genes are given only for firm matches. Clone size is given for some rows only: seen once, a few or many times, or a class if the clone is expanded.

d_call,v_call,j_call,clone_size,cdr3_nt,cdr3_aa
TRBD1,TRBV4-3,TRBJ1-2,NA,TGCGCCAGCAGCGAAGGCGCAGGGGGCGCGAGGGGCTACACCTTC,CASSEGAGGARGYTF
NA,TRBV6-2/TRBV6-3,TRBJ2-2,NA,TGTGCCAGCAGTTACTCGGCAGGGCGTCTGGCCGGGGAGCTGTTTTTT,CASSYSAGRLAGELFF
NA,TRBV7-9,TRBJ2-3,NA,TGTGCCAGCAGCTTAGAAGGCAGGGCGACAGATACGCAGTATTTT,CASSLEGRATDTQYF
NA,TRBV12-3/TRBV12-4,TRBJ2-5,few,TGTGCCAGCAGTTTATGGGAGGAGACCCAGTACTTC,CASSLWEETQYF
TRBD1,TRBV6-2/TRBV6-3,TRBJ1-5,NA,TGTGCCAGCAGTTCCACAGGGGAGGGCAATCAGCCCCAGCATTTT,CASSSTGEGNQPQHF
NA,TRBV5-4,TRBJ2-1,NA,TGTGCCAGCAGCTACGACAGAAATGAGCAGTTCTTC,CASSYDRNEQFF
TRBD1,TRBV4-3,TRBJ1-2,NA,TGCGCCAGCAGCCCGGGACAGGGGAATGGCTACACCTTC,CASSPGQGNGYTF
NA,TRBV5-5,TRBJ1-1,NA,TGTGCCAGCAGCTTGGGCCTAGGTGGCGCTGAAGCTTTCTTT,CASSLGLGGAEAFF
TRBD1,TRBV6-1,TRBJ1-2,NA,TGTGCCAGCAGTGACCCCGACAGGGGCTATGGCTACACCTTC,CASSDPDRGYGYTF
NA,TRBV30,TRBJ2-3,NA,TGTGCCTACGACAGAAGCACAGATACGCAGTATTTT,CAYDRSTDTQYF
NA,TRBV5-1,TRBJ2-5,NA,TGCGCCAGCAGCTCTTCCGGGACACCGCCTCCCGGGACCCAGTACTTC,CASSSSGTPPPGTQYF
NA,TRBV5-6,TRBJ2-1,NA,TGTGCCAGCAGCTCCCCAGGGGAGCACCTTTACAATGAGCAGTTCTTC,CASSSPGEHLYNEQFF
NA,TRBV5-1,TRBJ1-1,few,TGCGCCAGCAGCCTGGACGGGATGAACACTGAAGCTTTCTTT,CASSLDGMNTEAFF
NA,TRBV4-2,TRBJ2-2,once,TGTGCCAGCAGTCGGGGCGGGGAGCTGTTTTTT,CASSRGGELFF
NA,TRBV3-1/TRBV3-2,TRBJ1-1,NA,TGTGCCAGCAGCCGAGGGGGGGTGGACACTGAAGCTTTCTTT,CASSRGGVDTEAFF
NA,TRBV6-6,TRBJ2-7,NA,TGTGCCAGCATCGACGCCTGGTCCCCCGGGACATACGAGCAGTACTTC,CASIDAWSPGTYEQYF
TRBD1,TRBV29-1,TRBJ2-4,NA,TGCAGCGGAACCACCCCCCGGACAGGGGGTTACATTCAGTACTTC,CSGTTPRTGGYIQYF
NA,TRBV5-5,TRBJ1-3,once,TGTGCCAGCAGCTTGGCTCAAGTTAGACTCTCTGGAAACACCATATATTTT,CASSLAQVRLSGNTIYF
TRBD2,TRBV9,TRBJ2-1,NA,TGTGCCAGCAGCCCACAGGGACTAGCGGGGCTTAGCTCCTACAATGAGCAGTTCTTC,CASSPQGLAGLSSYNEQFF
TRBD1,TRBV6-2/TRBV6-3,TRBJ1-5,NA,TGTGCCAGCAGTAGGACAGGTCCCGGAGGTAATCAGCCCCAGCATTTT,CASSRTGPGGNQPQHF
TRBD1,TRBV7-2,TRBJ1-4,NA,TGTGCCAGCAGCACGGGGACAGTTGAAAAACTGTTTTTT,CASSTGTVEKLFF
NA,TRBV2,TRBJ2-7,NA,TGTGCCAGCAGTCCAGATGGAGCCTACGAGCAGTACTTC,CASSPDGAYEQYF
NA,TRBV7-9,TRBJ1-4,NA,TGTGCCAGCAGCTTAGCGGGCACCGGGGGGACGGCAACTAATGAAAAACTGTTTTTT,CASSLAGTGGTATNEKLFF
NA,TRBV11-2,TRBJ1-4,NA,TGTGCCAGCAGCGCCGGGACACCATATGAAAAACTGTTTTTT,CASSAGTPYEKLFF
TRBD2,TRBV20-1,TRBJ2-3,few,TGCAGTGCTAGTTGGGGGGGGGTGACCCTCACAGATACGCAGTATTTT,CSASWGGVTLTDTQYF
TRBD1,TRBV2,TRBJ1-1,once,TGTGCCAGCAGCGCCTACAGGGGGAACACTGAAGCTTTCTTT,CASSAYRGNTEAFF